This TCR beta chain was observed in a study of control samples from healthy donors and cancer patients (TCRdb year 2020). Counted from cysteine to phenylalanine, this CDR3 has 14 amino acids. This entry keeps only the CDR3 DNA: 42 bases, framed from base 1. Based on the germline V gene, the CDR1 and CDR2 sequences are LGHNT and FRNRAP. Points on this clone: This clone's antigen is unknown. Relative to the germline gene, one junction end is altered; a read error may explain this. Other DNA sequences within the sample encode an identical CDR3.

Libraries were constructed by the immunoSEQ multiplex PCR assay. TCRdb stores this immuneACCESS table with in-frame sequences only. Part of the clones is absent; in the studies checked, under half of the shortfall reflects unresolved V genes, and no reason is known for the rest. Recorded for this sample are about 80,000 clones; around nine tenths of them occurred a single time. The ten largest clones capture 5.5% of the sample. Recombination linked TRBV12-5 to TRBJ1-5; matching of 6 bases hints at TRBD1 as the D gene. The material sequenced was blood. The TCR sequence derives from a man aged 45-65 years in good health. The CDR3: CASAFRTAGQPQHF. The bases are TGCGCTAGTGCCTTTAGGACAGCAGGGCAGCCCCAGCATTTT.